These 25 T cell receptor beta chains share one sample of origin, sequenced in a study of blood T cell repertoires in COVID-19. TCRdb's table, derived via immunoSEQ multiplex PCR, lists solely in-frame clones and lacks some. The sample includes roughly 180,000 clones, more than 70% of them seen just once. The specimen was peripheral blood. The receptors stem from a woman aged 55-70 years with acute or convalescent COVID-19.

This clone has a handful of counts. This rearrangement joins TRBV3-1 (or the pseudogene TRBV3-2) to TRBJ2-7; D perhaps matches TRBD2 (6 bases). V dropped 7 bases and J dropped 3 bases, with 16 bases sitting between them. There are 14 residues in the CDR3. CDR1 is LGHDT, CDR2 YNNKEL, per germline (reference sequence). CDR3 DNA: TGTGCCAGCACAAGAGGCGGGATGGGCTACGAGCAGTACTTC. Protein product: CASTRGGMGYEQYF.

The chain has TRBV7-9 and TRBJ2-1, with D tentatively TRBD1 (6 bases). This CDR3 is 18 amino acids long. Deletions cut 5 bases from V and 0 bases from J, with 20 bases between. The germline CDR1 and CDR2 sequences are SEHNR and FQNEAQ (reference sequence). CDR3 region: CASSPFGNRDVSYNEQFF. In DNA form, the CDR3 reads TGTGCCAGCAGCCCATTCGGGAACAGGGACGTCTCCTACAATGAGCAGTTCTTC.

The V gene is TRBV20-1, the J gene TRBJ2-7, with 7 bases that match TRBD1. The CDR3 consists of 11 residues. Germline-derived CDR1 and CDR2 are DFQATT and SNEGSKA (reference sequence). V gave up 6 bases and J gave up 6 bases; unmatched junction bases: 5. CDR3 in amino acids: CSATRGTEQYF. The CDR3, as DNA: TGCAGTGCGACCAGGGGGACCGAGCAGTACTTC.

V gene TRBV6-5 combines with J gene TRBJ1-2, with TRBD1 as a possible D gene (6 bases). The germline gives CDR1 MNHEY, CDR2 SVGAGI. The CDR3 has 12 amino acids. V dropped 11 bases and J dropped 4 bases, with 14 bases sitting between them. This CDR3 reads CASTGQPYGYTF. CDR3 in DNA: TGTGCCTCCACCGGACAGCCCTATGGCTACACCTTC.

DNA of the CDR3: TGTGCCAGCAGCTCAGCCCTACCTCTAGCGGGAGAATTTGAGCAGTTCTTC. Amino acids: CASSSALPLAGEFEQFF. V is TRBV11-1 and J is TRBJ2-1; 10 bases map to TRBD2. CDR1 is SGHAT and CDR2 is FQDESV in the germline V gene (reference sequence). V dropped 4 bases and J dropped 9; count of bases not matched to a gene: 15. This CDR3 has 17 residues. The variable domain in full, completed from reference TRBV11-1 and TRBJ2-1, reads EAEVAQSPRYKITEKSQAVAFWCDPISGHATLYWYRQILGQGPELLVQFQDESVVDDSQLPKDRFSAERLKGVDSTLKIQPAELGDSAMYLCASSSALPLAGEFEQFFGPGTRLTVL.

This clone was counted a few times. V usage is TRBV13 and J usage is TRBJ2-7; weak D call: TRBD1 (6 bases). This CDR3 has 15 residues. Germline CDR1 PRHDT, CDR2 FYEKMQ (reference sequence). V lost 1 base, J lost 2 bases, and 12 bases lay in between. The CDR3 DNA reads as TGTGCCAGCAGCTTAGCCCGACAGGAGCCCTACGAGCAGTACTTC. The encoded protein is CASSLARQEPYEQYF.

The J gene is TRBJ2-2, the V gene TRBV2, with a possible D match to TRBD2 (6 bases). This CDR3 spans 15 amino acids. The germline gives CDR1 SNHLY, CDR2 FYNNEI. V lost 0 bases and J lost 7, with 12 bases in between. DNA for the CDR3: TGTGCCAGCAGTGAAGCGGAGGGGTCGAGCGGGGAGCTGTTTTTT. It encodes CASSEAEGSSGELFF.

The chain carries TRBV2 and TRBJ1-5; a possible D gene is TRBD1 (6 bases). Trimming took 5 bases from V and 3 from J, leaving 11 bases between them. This CDR3 has 14 residues. CDR1 SNHLY and CDR2 FYNNEI come from the germline V gene. CDR3 sequence (DNA): TGTGCCAGCAGTCCCCAGGGGCTCAATCAGCCCCAGCATTTT. Its protein product is CASSPQGLNQPQHF.

V and J are TRBV2 and TRBJ1-4; 7 bases are shared with TRBD1. Unmatched junction bases numbered 8, after V lost 5 bases and J lost 5 bases. The CDR3 totals 15 residues. CDR1 is SNHLY and CDR2 is FYNNEI in the germline V gene. CDR3 nucleotides: TGTGCCAGCAGTACACAGGGGCTAGTAAATGAAAAACTGTTTTTT. It translates to CASSTQGLVNEKLFF.

The rearrangement uses TRBV5-4 and TRBJ2-7; a possible D gene is TRBD1 (6 bases). The ends were cut back, 4 bases at V and 1 base at J, with 9 bases in the middle. The germline V gene encodes CDR1 SGHNT and CDR2 YYREEE (reference sequence). The CDR3 consists of 13 residues. CDR3 in DNA: TGTGCCAGCAGCCACAGGGCTTCCTACGAGCAGTACTTC. Its translation: CASSHRASYEQYF.

The chain links TRBV7-8 to TRBJ2-3; 10 bases fit TRBD2. V was clipped by 4 bases and J by 4 bases; unmatched bases: 5. The CDR3 spans 15 residues. CDR1 SGHVS and CDR2 FQNEAQ come from the germline V gene. The CDR3 DNA reads as TGTGCCAGCAGCTCTAGCGGGAGTAAGGCAGATACGCAGTATTTT. Protein: CASSSSGSKADTQYF.

The CDR3 DNA is TGTGCCAGCAGAGGGACAGGGGGTATTGAAGCTTTCTTT. The encoded protein is CASRGTGGIEAFF. The chain is built from TRBV6-5 and TRBJ1-1; TRBD1 agrees at 11 bases. Germline CDR1 and CDR2: MNHEY and SVGAGI. The CDR3 contains 13 residues. V lost 6 bases, J lost 7 bases, and 4 bases stayed unmatched.

V usage is TRBV3-1 (or the pseudogene TRBV3-2) and J usage is TRBJ2-1; D is uncertain. The V gene's germline CDR1 is LGHDT and CDR2 YNNKEL (reference sequence). Trimming stripped 0 bases from V and 4 bases from J, with 13 bases between. CDR3 length: 16 residues. The CDR3 sequence: CASSQDPRFEYNEQFF. DNA of the CDR3: TGTGCCAGCAGCCAAGACCCGAGATTTGAGTACAATGAGCAGTTCTTC.

The chain recombines TRBV3-1 (or the pseudogene TRBV3-2) with TRBJ1-6, with a possible D match to TRBD1 (6 bases). The CDR3 totals 15 residues. Looked up from germline, CDR1 is LGHDT and CDR2 is YNNKEL (reference sequence). V was clipped by 1 base and J by 7 bases, with 11 bases between them. CDR3 loop: CASSQGRGGNSPLHF. CDR3 coding DNA: TGTGCCAGCAGCCAAGGGAGGGGGGGGAATTCACCCCTCCACTTT.

The chain joins TRBV28 to TRBJ2-1; no clear D. CDR3 size: 16 residues. V lost 2 bases, J lost 0 bases, and 11 bases lay in between. The germline gives CDR1 MDHEN, CDR2 SYDVKM. In nucleotides, the CDR3 is TGTGCCAGCAGTTTACCCGGGTTAGCCTCCTACAATGAGCAGTTCTTC. Encoded protein: CASSLPGLASYNEQFF.

On this clone itself: Other nucleotide sequences in the sample specify the same CDR3. The genes are TRBV28 and TRBJ2-5; no definite D call. The CDR3 is 11 amino acids. V was pared by 3 bases and J by 5 bases, with 4 bases between. The germline gives CDR1 MDHEN, CDR2 SYDVKM. The CDR3 loop reads CASSLSETQYF. For the CDR3, the DNA is TGTGCCAGCAGTTTGTCGGAGACCCAGTACTTC. The entire variable domain, with the rest obtained from reference TRBV28 and TRBJ2-5, is as follows: DVKVTQSSRYLVKRTGEKVFLECVQDMDHENMFWYRQDPGLGLRLIYFSYDVKMKEKGDIPEGYSVSREKKERFSLILESASTNQTSMYLCASSLSETQYFGPGTRLLVL.

This chain connects TRBV5-1 to TRBJ1-1; a possible D gene is TRBD1 (6 bases). The ends were cut back, 4 bases at V and 1 base at J, with 11 bases in the middle. The CDR3 is made up of 14 amino acids. Germline V gives CDR1 SGHRS, CDR2 YFSETQ. In DNA, the CDR3 is TGCGCCAGCAGCGCACAGGGTGCGAACACTGAAGCTTTCTTT. This codes for CASSAQGANTEAFF.

This clone was counted many times. The V gene is TRBV28, the J gene TRBJ1-2, with a tentative D call TRBD1 (5 bases). CDR1 and CDR2 from the germline V gene are MDHEN and SYDVKM. Trimming shortened V by 10 bases and J by 2 bases, and 20 bases separated the two germline ends. The CDR3 runs 15 residues. The CDR3 bases are TGTGCCACCTTAGCGGGGGGACCGGGGAACTATGGCTACACCTTC. Residues: CATLAGGPGNYGYTF.

The chain has TRBV6-1 and TRBJ1-6; TRBD1 agrees at 10 bases. In germline, CDR1 is MNHNS, CDR2 SASEGT. J gave up 6 bases and V 4 bases, and 6 bases lay outside the gene matches. The CDR3 has 16 residues. CDR3 region: CASSVQTGGSNSPLHF. The CDR3 DNA reads TGTGCCAGCAGTGTCCAGACAGGGGGCTCTAATTCACCCCTCCACTTT.

The gene calls are TRBV5-1 and TRBJ2-7; a weak D match, TRBD2 (6 bases). Germline CDR1 is SGHRS and CDR2 is YFSETQ. Deletions cut 4 bases from V and 5 bases from J, with 16 bases between. The CDR3 totals 14 residues. The chain's CDR3 is CASSPWRSGDEQYF. The CDR3 coding sequence is TGCGCCAGCAGCCCGTGGCGATCGGGGGACGAGCAGTACTTC.

V usage is TRBV5-4 and J usage is TRBJ2-1; a possible D gene is TRBD2 (5 bases). Trimming took 1 base from V and 7 from J, leaving 12 bases between them. Germline assignment: CDR1 SGHNT and CDR2 YYREEE (reference sequence). This CDR3 contains 14 residues. The CDR3 reads CASSLIASRNEQFF. In nucleotides, the CDR3 is TGTGCCAGCAGCTTGATAGCGAGTCGAAATGAGCAGTTCTTC.

The V and J genes are TRBV4-1 and TRBJ1-2, with D tentatively TRBD1 (6 bases). V lost 0 bases and J lost 8, with 19 bases in between. CDR3 length equals 16 residues. CDR1 is MGHRA, CDR2 YSYEKL, per germline. CDR3: CASSQEGSGALGGYTF. The CDR3 DNA follows: TGCGCCAGCAGCCAAGAGGGATCAGGGGCCCTGGGGGGCTACACCTTC.

This clone was observed a single time. V usage is TRBV28 and J usage is TRBJ1-4; 10 positions match TRBD1. Germline V gene sequence: CDR1 MDHEN, CDR2 SYDVKM. The V segment lost 2 bases and the J segment 10 bases; nucleotides outside the gene matches: 4. CDR3 length: 14 residues. CDR3 in amino acids: CASSLRGTGVKLFF. For the CDR3, the DNA is TGTGCCAGCAGTTTACGGGGGACAGGGGTAAAACTGTTTTTT.

The V gene is TRBV19, the J gene TRBJ2-1; the match to TRBD2 covers 14 bases. V dropped 10 bases and J dropped 0; count of bases not matched to a gene: 8. Germline loops: CDR1 LNHDA, CDR2 SQIVND (reference sequence). The CDR3 length is 17 residues. The CDR3 sequence is CATRGLAGGNSYNEQFF. The CDR3 DNA reads TGTGCCACTCGAGGACTAGCGGGAGGAAACTCCTACAATGAGCAGTTCTTC.

This clone occurred once. The V call is TRBV7-6, the J call TRBJ2-3; 7 positions agree with TRBD1. Germline V gene sequence: CDR1 SGHVS, CDR2 FNYEAQ. V trimming: 0 bases; J trimming: 3 bases; junction bases outside the gene matches: 3. The length of the CDR3 is 15 residues. This CDR3 reads CASSLAGGRTDTQYF. The CDR3 DNA is TGTGCCAGCAGCTTAGCAGGGGGCCGGACAGATACGCAGTATTTT.